The entry that follows covers one T cell receptor beta chain sequence. The germline V gene has CDR1 MGHRA and CDR2 YSYEKL. The CDR3 sequence is 15 residues long. Trimming took 6 bases from V and 6 from J, leaving 17 bases between them. This record comes from a study of blood T cell repertoires in COVID-19. Looking at the study overall: The study drew acute and convalescent COVID-19 samples from the United States, Italy and Spain. PBMCs, B-cell-depleted T cells, or T cells were the source of the cDNA or gDNA that made up the material.

In the study's own analysis: Counts of nucleated cells, estimated from reference gene primer amplification, were obtained. Sequencing was performed with immunoSEQ multiplex PCR; in TCRdb, only in-frame clones are kept and a portion is missing. That table furnishes V, J and clone size, whereas the DNA furnished D and trimming. Of some 98,000 clones listed, 80% are singletons. The sample comprised peripheral blood. This chain connects TRBV4-1 to TRBJ1-4; D is ambiguous. This sequence was found in a human donor in a cohort sampled during active COVID-19. The CDR3 DNA reads as TGCGCCAGCAGACGATGGAGGGTACTCGATGAAAAACTGTTTTTT. This codes for CASRRWRVLDEKLFF.